The T cell receptor (beta chain) under discussion was sequenced for a study of cytomegalovirus exposure and HLA in healthy donors. Germline CDR1 and CDR2: SGHTA and FQGNSA. The CDR3 consists of 15 residues. The ends lost 6 bases at V and 0 bases at J; junction bases unmatched: 6. Study results and caveats: According to reports, the classifier identified cytomegalovirus status with high specificity and sensitivity.

For this clone: The antigen is not known.

The PCR employed 60 Vbeta primers together with 13 Jbeta primers. The table came from immunoSEQ multiplex PCR; TCRdb's copy has only in-frame clones and leaves some out. The table shows around 120,000 clones, with more than 80% occurring only once. This receptor was identified in a man between 25 and 39 years old in good health and CMV-seronegative. What was sequenced was PBMCs. The gene calls are TRBV7-2 and TRBJ2-3; 7 bases match TRBD2. The CDR3 nucleotides read TGTGCCAGCAGGATCAGCGGGATCAGCACAGATACGCAGTATTTT. It codes for CASRISGISTDTQYF. Full variable domain (missing parts from reference TRBV7-2 and TRBJ2-3): GAGVSQSPSNKVTEKGKDVELRCDPISGHTALYWYRQSLGQGLEFLIYFQGNSAPDKSGLPSDRFSAERTGGSVSTLTIQRTQQEDSAVYLCASRISGISTDTQYFGPGTRLTVL.